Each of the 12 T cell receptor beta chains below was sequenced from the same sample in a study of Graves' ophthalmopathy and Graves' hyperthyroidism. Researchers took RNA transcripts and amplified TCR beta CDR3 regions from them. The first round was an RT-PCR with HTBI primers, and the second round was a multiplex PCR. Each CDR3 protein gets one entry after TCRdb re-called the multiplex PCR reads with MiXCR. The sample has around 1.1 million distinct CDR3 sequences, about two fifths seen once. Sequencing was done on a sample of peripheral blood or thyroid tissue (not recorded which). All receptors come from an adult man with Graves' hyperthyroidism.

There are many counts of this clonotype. The CDR3 DNA reads TGTGCCAGCAGTTTAGCCATTACAGGGGGCGGTGGCTACACCTTC. It encodes CASSLAITGGGGYTF. The rearrangement uses TRBV12-3 or TRBV12-4 and TRBJ1-2; 9 bases line up with TRBD1. There are 15 residues in the CDR3. The ends lost 0 bases at V and 7 bases at J; junction bases unmatched: 6.

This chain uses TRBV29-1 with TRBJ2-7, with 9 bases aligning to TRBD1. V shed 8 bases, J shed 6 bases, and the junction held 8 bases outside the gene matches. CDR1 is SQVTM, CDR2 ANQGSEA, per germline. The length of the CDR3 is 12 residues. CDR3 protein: CSPRDRDLEQYF. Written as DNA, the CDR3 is TGCAGCCCTCGGGACAGGGACCTCGAGCAGTACTTC.

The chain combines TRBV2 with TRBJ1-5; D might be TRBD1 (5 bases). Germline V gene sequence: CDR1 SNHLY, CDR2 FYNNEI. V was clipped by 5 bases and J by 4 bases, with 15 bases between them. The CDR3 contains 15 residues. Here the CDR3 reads CASSTAPEGNQPQHF. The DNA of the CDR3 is TGTGCCAGCAGTACGGCGCCAGAGGGGAATCAGCCCCAGCATTTT.

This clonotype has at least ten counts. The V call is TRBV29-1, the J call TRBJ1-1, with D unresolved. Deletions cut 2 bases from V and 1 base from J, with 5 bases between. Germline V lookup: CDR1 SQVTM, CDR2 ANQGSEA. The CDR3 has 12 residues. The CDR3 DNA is TGCAGCGTTGAATCAAGGAACACTGAAGCTTTCTTT. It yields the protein CSVESRNTEAFF.

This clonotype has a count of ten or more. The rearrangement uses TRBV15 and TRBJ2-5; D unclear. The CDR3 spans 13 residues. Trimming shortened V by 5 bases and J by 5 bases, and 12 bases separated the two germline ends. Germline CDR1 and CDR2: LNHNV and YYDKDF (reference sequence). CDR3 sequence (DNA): TGTGCCACCAGCGTCTCCCCTCAGGAGACCCAGTACTTC. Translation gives CATSVSPQETQYF.

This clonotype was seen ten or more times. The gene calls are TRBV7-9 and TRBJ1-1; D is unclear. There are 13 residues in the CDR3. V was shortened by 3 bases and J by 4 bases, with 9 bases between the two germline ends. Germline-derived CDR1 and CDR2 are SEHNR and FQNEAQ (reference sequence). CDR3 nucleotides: TGTGCCAGCAGCTTGGGCCACCTCACTGAAGCTTTCTTT. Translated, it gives CASSLGHLTEAFF.

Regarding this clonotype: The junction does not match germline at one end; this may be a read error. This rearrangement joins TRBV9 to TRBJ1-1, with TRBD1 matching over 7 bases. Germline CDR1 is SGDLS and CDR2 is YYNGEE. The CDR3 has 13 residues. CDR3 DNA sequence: TGTGCCAGCAGCCAGGGGACAGCGACTGGAGCTTTCTTT. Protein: CASSQGTATGAFF. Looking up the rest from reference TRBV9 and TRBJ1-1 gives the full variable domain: DSGVTQTPKHLITATGQRVTLRCSPRSGDLSVYWYQQSLDQGLQFLIQYYNGEERAKGNILERFSAQQFPDLHSELNLSSLELGDSALYFCASSQGTATGAFFGQGTRLTVV.

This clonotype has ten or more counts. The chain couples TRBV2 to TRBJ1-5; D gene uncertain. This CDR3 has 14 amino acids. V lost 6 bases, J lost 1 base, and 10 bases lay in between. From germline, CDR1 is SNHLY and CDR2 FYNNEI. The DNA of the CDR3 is TGTGCCAGCAGGGGAAGTAGGAGCAATCAGCCCCAGCATTTT. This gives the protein CASRGSRSNQPQHF.

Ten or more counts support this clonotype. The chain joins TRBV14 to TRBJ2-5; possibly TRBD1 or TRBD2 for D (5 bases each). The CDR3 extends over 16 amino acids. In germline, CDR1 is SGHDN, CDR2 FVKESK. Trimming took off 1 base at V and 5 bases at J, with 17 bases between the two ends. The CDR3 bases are TGTGCCAGCAGCCAAGTGTGGGGACCGAGGGGTGAGACCCAGTACTTC. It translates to CASSQVWGPRGETQYF.

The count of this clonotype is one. CDR3 amino acids: CASSLKGERTGELFF. The CDR3, as DNA: TGTGCCAGCAGCTTAAAAGGGGAGCGGACCGGGGAGCTGTTTTTT. The chain has TRBV5-5 and TRBJ2-2; D possibly uses TRBD1 or TRBD2 (5 bases each). This CDR3 contains 15 residues. CDR1 is SGHKS and CDR2 is YYEKEE in the germline V gene (reference sequence). Trimming cost V 2 bases and J 5 bases, with 13 bases left between them.

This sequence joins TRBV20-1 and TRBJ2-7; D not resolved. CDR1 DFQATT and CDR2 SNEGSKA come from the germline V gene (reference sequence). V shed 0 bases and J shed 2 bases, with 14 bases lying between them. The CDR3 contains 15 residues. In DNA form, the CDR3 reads TGCAGTGCTAGAGATCCCAGGTTCAATACCTACGAGCAGTACTTC. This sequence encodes CSARDPRFNTYEQYF.

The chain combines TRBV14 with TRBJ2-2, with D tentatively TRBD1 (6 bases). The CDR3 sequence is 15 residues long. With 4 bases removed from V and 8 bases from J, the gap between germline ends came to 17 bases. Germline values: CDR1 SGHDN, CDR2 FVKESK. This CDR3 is CASSPLTGRLGELFF. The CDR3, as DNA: TGTGCCAGCAGCCCTTTGACAGGAAGGTTAGGGGAGCTGTTTTTT.